This passage covers 18 T cell receptor beta chains from one sample sequenced in a study of long-term antiretroviral therapy in people with HIV. It was version v3.0 of the immunoSEQ assay that was run at survey level. The repertoire was sequenced with immunoSEQ multiplex PCR; TCRdb's copy has only in-frame clones and lacks some. Of 25,000 to 35,000 clones in the sample, roughly 88% were seen once. The source was unsorted PBMCs, collected 0.8 years before starting antiretroviral therapy. The receptors here all came from a young man with HIV.

This chain uses TRBV5-4 with TRBJ2-5; possibly TRBD2 for D (5 bases). The CDR3 contains 14 residues. V was clipped by 1 base and J by 1 base, with 8 bases between them. Looked up from germline, CDR1 is SGHNT and CDR2 is YYREEE (reference sequence). The CDR3 DNA sequence: TGTGCCAGCAGCTTGACCAGCGGCCAAGAGACCCAGTACTTC. It translates to CASSLTSGQETQYF.

The chain joins TRBV2 to TRBJ1-5, with TRBD1 matching over 7 bases. The CDR3 runs 17 residues. Germline loops: CDR1 SNHLY, CDR2 FYNNEI. V was clipped by 5 bases and J by 2 bases; unmatched bases: 12. In nucleotides, the CDR3 is TGTGCCAGCAGTAAAAATACAGGGGCTGATGGCAATCAGCCCCAGCATTTT. Its translation is CASSKNTGADGNQPQHF.

The CDR3 loop is CASGGGSYEQYF. DNA of the CDR3: TGTGCCAGCGGGGGGGGATCCTACGAGCAGTACTTC. The V call is TRBV27, the J call TRBJ2-7, with 7 bases identical to TRBD2. The V gene's germline CDR1 is MNHEY and CDR2 SMNVEV (reference sequence). Germline trimming cut 8 bases from V and 1 base from J; bases unmatched to any gene: 2. There are 12 residues in the CDR3.

The chain carries TRBV5-4 and TRBJ1-2; D remains unclear. The CDR3 covers 15 residues. Germline V lookup: CDR1 SGHNT, CDR2 YYREEE (reference sequence). V lost 6 bases and J 1 base, leaving 16 bases between the germline ends. As DNA, the CDR3 is TGTGCCAGCACCCCTGCGGTTGGAGATAACTATGGCTACACCTTC. This gives the protein CASTPAVGDNYGYTF.

The chain recombines TRBV7-3 with TRBJ2-1; TRBD2 matches at 9 bases. Germline V CDR1 and CDR2: SGHTA, FQGTGA. Losses at the gene ends were 3 bases for V and 8 bases for J; bases not matched to a gene: 8. The CDR3 loop spans 15 amino acids. CDR3 nucleotide sequence: TGTGCCAGCAGCTTCCGCGGCGGGGGGGTCGATGAGCAGTTCTTC. The encoded protein is CASSFRGGGVDEQFF.

The gene calls are TRBV9 and TRBJ2-3, with unresolved D. CDR1 and CDR2 (germline): SGDLS, YYNGEE. Trimming shortened V by 0 bases and J by 0 bases, and 2 bases separated the two germline ends. CDR3 length equals 13 residues. CDR3 nucleotides: TGTGCCAGCAGCGTAGCTAGCACAGATACGCAGTATTTT. It yields the protein CASSVASTDTQYF.

The chain couples TRBV11-2 to TRBJ2-3; D is possibly TRBD1 (6 bases). V was trimmed by 2 bases and J by 0 bases, leaving 9 bases between them. Germline assignment: CDR1 SGHAT and CDR2 FQNNGV. The CDR3 runs to 15 residues. CDR3 residues: CASSLRGTSTDTQYF. The CDR3 coding sequence is TGTGCCAGCAGCTTAAGGGGGACCAGCACAGATACGCAGTATTTT.

CDR3 bases: TGTGCCAGGGGCCGGGGTAGTGGAAACACCATATATTTT. This codes for CARGRGSGNTIYF. The chain couples TRBV28 to TRBJ1-3; D not certain. Germline V CDR1 and CDR2: MDHEN, SYDVKM. Between the trimmed V and J ends, which lost 9 bases and 3 bases, there was a span of 12 bases. CDR3 length: 13 amino acids.

This clone was seen a few times. The junction departs from the called germline gene at one end, perhaps through a read error. The chain employs TRBV7-7 and TRBJ2-2, with D tentatively TRBD1 (6 bases). This CDR3 contains 16 residues. Germline CDR1 is SSHAT and CDR2 is FNYEAQ (reference sequence). This CDR3 is CASSPTGGRGTGELFF. The CDR3 nucleotides read TGTGCTAGCAGCCCGACAGGAGGAAGGGGCACCGGGGAGCTGTTTTTT. The full variable domain, its missing parts supplied by reference TRBV7-7 and TRBJ2-2, is GAGVSQSPRYKVTKRGQDVTLRCDPISSHATLYWYQQALGQGPEFLTYFNYEAQPDKSGLPSDRFSAERPEGSISTLTIQRTEQRDSAMYRCASSPTGGRGTGELFFGEGSRLTVL.

The rearrangement links TRBV2 to TRBJ2-3; D is possibly TRBD1 (6 bases). This CDR3 is built from 14 residues. CDR1 SNHLY and CDR2 FYNNEI come from the germline V gene. Trimming took off 7 bases at V and 6 bases at J, with 17 bases between the two ends. DNA of the CDR3: TGTGCCAGCACCCCACGACAGGTCCCCGATACGCAGTATTTT. This translates into CASTPRQVPDTQYF.

V and J are TRBV4-1 and TRBJ2-1, with D possibly matching TRBD1 (6 bases). V lost 2 bases and J lost 8, with 10 bases in between. CDR3 size: 13 residues. Looked up from germline, CDR1 is MGHRA and CDR2 is YSYEKL. The CDR3 region has the DNA TGCGCCAGCAGCCAACTCCCAGGGGATGAGCAGTTCTTC. It codes for CASSQLPGDEQFF.

This clone has a handful of counts. The chain links TRBV19 to TRBJ1-2; D perhaps matches TRBD1 (6 bases). Trimming pared 4 bases from V and 2 bases from J, leaving 8 bases between. The germline V gene has CDR1 LNHDA and CDR2 SQIVND (reference sequence). This CDR3 is 13 amino acids long. The CDR3 DNA reads TGTGCCAGTAGTACGGACAGAAACTATGGCTACACCTTC. Translation: CASSTDRNYGYTF.

This clone was seen just once. V gene TRBV27 combines with J gene TRBJ2-5; D not certain. V shed 3 bases and J shed 5 bases, with 13 bases lying between them. CDR1 is MNHEY and CDR2 is SMNVEV in the germline V gene (reference sequence). The CDR3 contains 14 residues. The CDR3 is CASSFSGDLETQYF. CDR3 DNA sequence: TGTGCCAGCAGTTTCTCAGGTGACTTGGAGACCCAGTACTTC.

The chain uses TRBV13 and TRBJ2-7; D remains unclear. Germline assignment: CDR1 PRHDT and CDR2 FYEKMQ (reference sequence). This CDR3 is 15 amino acids long. The ends were cut back, 2 bases at V and 4 bases at J, with 15 bases in the middle. The CDR3 reads CASSLRRDDQYEQYF. DNA of the CDR3: TGTGCCAGCAGCTTAAGGCGAGACGACCAATACGAGCAGTACTTC.

The rearrangement joins TRBV9 to TRBJ2-7, with TRBD1 identical over 7 bases. V trimming: 2 bases; J trimming: 2 bases; junction bases outside the gene matches: 7. The CDR3 length is 15 residues. Germline assignment: CDR1 SGDLS and CDR2 YYNGEE. The CDR3 loop reads CASSVSGQVTYEQYF. DNA for the CDR3: TGTGCCAGCAGCGTCAGCGGACAGGTTACCTACGAGCAGTACTTC. Looking up the rest from reference TRBV9 and TRBJ2-7 gives the full variable domain: DSGVTQTPKHLITATGQRVTLRCSPRSGDLSVYWYQQSLDQGLQFLIQYYNGEERAKGNILERFSAQQFPDLHSELNLSSLELGDSALYFCASSVSGQVTYEQYFGPGTRLTVT.

The gene calls are TRBV10-2 and TRBJ2-2; no definite D call. Trimming removed 4 bases at V and 1 base at J, with 10 bases between. Germline V CDR1 and CDR2: WSHSY, SAAADI. This CDR3 region has 15 residues. The CDR3 DNA reads as TGCGCCAGCAGTGCGGGTTGGGGGAACACCGGGGAGCTGTTTTTT. Translation gives CASSAGWGNTGELFF.

The chain employs TRBV13 and TRBJ2-7; the match to TRBD2 covers 7 bases. V was clipped by 5 bases and J by 7 bases; unmatched bases: 8. The CDR3 loop spans 13 amino acids. Germline CDR1 PRHDT, CDR2 FYEKMQ (reference sequence). CDR3 DNA sequence: TGTGCCAGCAGCCCAATATACGGGGGGGAGCAGTACTTC. Translation: CASSPIYGGEQYF.

This sequence joins TRBV7-2 and TRBJ1-1; 7 nucleotides align to TRBD1. V gave up 7 bases and J gave up 3 bases; unmatched junction bases: 5. The CDR3 contains 13 residues. Germline V gene lookup returns CDR1 SGHTA and CDR2 FQGNSA. As DNA, the CDR3 is TGTGCCAGCACTCGGGGACAGTACACTGAAGCTTTCTTT. Translated, it gives CASTRGQYTEAFF.